The 2 T cell receptor beta chains given below trace back to one sample, sequenced in a study of blood T cell repertoires in COVID-19. The repertoire was sequenced with immunoSEQ multiplex PCR; TCRdb's copy has only in-frame clones and lacks some. In the table there are 250,000 to 400,000 clones, 75% to 90% of which are singletons. The sequenced sample was peripheral blood. All receptors derive from a woman aged 25 to 39 with COVID-19, enrolled during active disease.

The genes are TRBV30 and TRBJ1-2; TRBD1 aligns across 10 bases. Unmatched junction bases numbered 2, after V lost 1 base and J lost 3 bases. The CDR3 runs 14 residues. The V gene's germline CDR1 is GTSNPN and CDR2 SVGIG (reference sequence). The CDR3 sequence: CAWSGDRGDYGYTF. The CDR3 DNA sequence: TGTGCCTGGAGTGGGGACAGGGGTGACTATGGCTACACCTTC.

This chain links TRBV19 with TRBJ2-1; TRBD2 is a possible D gene (6 bases). In germline, CDR1 is LNHDA, CDR2 SQIVND (reference sequence). Trimming took off 6 bases at V and 8 bases at J, with 17 bases between the two ends. This CDR3 region has 14 residues. Here the CDR3 reads CASSPTSQSDEQFF. CDR3 sequence (DNA): TGTGCCAGTAGCCCCACTAGCCAAAGCGATGAGCAGTTCTTC.